Reported below is one TCR beta chain. Original handling: Scientists estimated how many nucleated cells there were by amplifying reference gene primers. Produced via immunoSEQ multiplex PCR; TCRdb's table is partial and in-frame only. The DNA gave D and trimming, while V, J and clone size come from that table. The sample contains about 100,000 clones, roughly 79% of which appear only once. These data come from a study of blood T cell repertoires in COVID-19. The sample comprised peripheral blood. This TCR came from a woman in her 70s with acute or convalescent COVID-19.

The CDR3 is CASSLAGGWNEQFF. The CDR3 DNA is TGTGCCAGCAGCCTGGCGGGGGGTTGGAATGAGCAGTTCTTC. This chain connects TRBV7-2 to TRBJ2-1; 8 bases align to TRBD2. The CDR3 has 14 residues. After removal of 5 bases from V and 7 bases from J, the junction contained 7 bases not matched to a gene. The germline V gene encodes CDR1 SGHTA and CDR2 FQGNSA.